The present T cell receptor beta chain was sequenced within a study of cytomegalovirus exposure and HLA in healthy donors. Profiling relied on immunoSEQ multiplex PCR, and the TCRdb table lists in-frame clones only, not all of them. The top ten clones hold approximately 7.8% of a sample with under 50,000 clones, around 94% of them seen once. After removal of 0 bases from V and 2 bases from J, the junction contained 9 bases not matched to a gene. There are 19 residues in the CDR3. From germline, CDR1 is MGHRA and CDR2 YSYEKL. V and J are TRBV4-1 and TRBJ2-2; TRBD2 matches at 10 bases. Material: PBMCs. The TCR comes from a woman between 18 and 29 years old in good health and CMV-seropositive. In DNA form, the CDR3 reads TGCGCCAGCAGCCAAGAAGGGGGACTAGCGCTCCGTAACACCGGGGAGCTGTTTTTT. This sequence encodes CASSQEGGLALRNTGELFF.